Each of the 8 T cell receptor beta chains below was sequenced from the same sample in a study of blood T cell repertoires in COVID-19. Clones were read by immunoSEQ multiplex PCR, and TCRdb kept only the in-frame ones, dropping some. Here the sample spans hundreds of thousands of clones, about 85% being singletons. The sample comprised peripheral blood. Receptors originate from a man aged 60 to 69 who had recovered from COVID-19.

This chain uses TRBV27 with TRBJ1-1; 7 nucleotides match TRBD1. Germline V gives CDR1 MNHEY, CDR2 SMNVEV (reference sequence). The J segment lost 1 base and the V segment lost 6 bases, leaving 8 bases of the junction unmatched. The CDR3 runs to 15 residues. CDR3 in DNA: TGTGCCAGCAGCCAACGGTGGACAGGGAACACTGAAGCTTTCTTT. The encoded protein is CASSQRWTGNTEAFF.

V usage is TRBV7-2 and J usage is TRBJ2-1; 9 bases are a match to TRBD2. V lost 5 bases and J lost 0; bases outside the gene matches: 5. Germline V gives CDR1 SGHTA, CDR2 FQGNSA. This CDR3 region has 16 residues. CDR3 nucleotides: TGTGCCAGCAGCAAAGATAGCGGGGGCTCCTACAATGAGCAGTTCTTC. Encoded protein: CASSKDSGGSYNEQFF. Combining the CDR3 with reference TRBV7-2 and TRBJ2-1 gives the whole variable domain GAGVSQSPSNKVTEKGKDVELRCDPISGHTALYWYRQSLGQGLEFLIYFQGNSAPDKSGLPSDRFSAERTGGSVSTLTIQRTQQEDSAVYLCASSKDSGGSYNEQFFGPGTRLTVL.

Only one count was recorded for this clone. The chain combines TRBV6-1 with TRBJ1-2; D is unresolved. Per germline, CDR1 MNHNS and CDR2 SASEGT. The length of the CDR3 is 14 residues. Trimming stripped 0 bases from V and 7 bases from J, with 12 bases between. The chain's CDR3 is CASSEATPRGGYTF. The CDR3 DNA sequence: TGTGCCAGCAGTGAAGCCACACCGCGCGGTGGCTACACCTTC.

This chain joins TRBV18 and TRBJ2-3, with a possible D match to TRBD2 (5 bases). CDR1 is KGHSH and CDR2 is LQKENI in the germline V gene. Trimming took 2 bases from V and 5 from J, leaving 26 bases between them. The CDR3 covers 19 residues. The chain's CDR3 is CASSPKTSPTLRERDTQYF. CDR3 DNA: TGTGCCAGCTCACCAAAAACCTCCCCTACACTTAGGGAGAGAGATACGCAGTATTTT.

The chain links TRBV12-3 or TRBV12-4 to TRBJ1-1, with no clear D. V gave up 6 bases and J gave up 7 bases, with 12 bases separating them. CDR3 length equals 12 residues. The CDR3 is CASSQSPGEAFF. DNA for the CDR3: TGTGCCAGCAGCCAAAGCCCCGGTGAAGCTTTCTTT.

The chain joins TRBV5-1 to TRBJ2-5; possible D gene TRBD1, 5 bases. V gave up 6 bases and J gave up 2 bases, with 11 bases separating them. Germline V gene lookup returns CDR1 SGHRS and CDR2 YFSETQ. The CDR3 is 13 amino acids. This CDR3 is CASTETVQETQYF. The CDR3 bases are TGCGCCAGCACCGAGACAGTACAAGAGACCCAGTACTTC. Using reference TRBV5-1 and TRBJ2-5 for the parts outside the CDR3, the full variable domain is KAGVTQTPRYLIKTRGQQVTLSCSPISGHRSVSWYQQTPGQGLQFLFEYFSETQRNKGNFPGRFSGRQFSNSRSEMNVSTLELGDSALYLCASTETVQETQYFGPGTRLLVL.

This chain joins TRBV6-5 and TRBJ2-4; 7 bases agree with TRBD1. Trimming cost V 5 bases and J 8 bases; bases outside gene matches: 6. Germline CDR1 and CDR2: MNHEY and SVGAGI. The CDR3 covers 13 residues. This chain's CDR3 is CASSLDRADIQYF. CDR3 in DNA: TGTGCCAGCAGTCTTGACAGGGCGGACATTCAGTACTTC.

J is TRBJ2-7 and V is TRBV2; the D gene is possibly TRBD2 (5 bases). CDR3 length: 12 amino acids. V was pared by 8 bases and J by 4 bases, with 12 bases between. Per germline, CDR1 SNHLY and CDR2 FYNNEI. The CDR3 reads CASGGRGYEQYF. Here the CDR3 DNA reads TGTGCCAGCGGAGGCCGGGGATACGAGCAGTACTTC.